The sequence of this T cell receptor (beta chain) was determined in a study of blood T cell repertoires in COVID-19. Whole-study context: Samples came from the United States, Italy and Spain, spanning acute and convalescent COVID-19.

Germline lookup yields CDR1 LNHNV and CDR2 YYDKDF (reference sequence). With 5 bases clipped from V and 0 bases from J, the junction kept 21 bases outside the gene matches. The CDR3 contains 21 residues. Per the original methods: Counts of nucleated cells, estimated from reference gene primer amplification, were obtained. Clones were read by immunoSEQ multiplex PCR, and TCRdb kept only the in-frame ones, dropping some. From that table come the V and J calls and clone size; the DNA was used to work out D and trimming. The sample lists fewer than 250,000 clones, about 83% occurring once. The clonotype comes from a woman aged 35 to 49 with active or convalescent COVID-19. The sequencing input was peripheral blood. This chain connects TRBV15 to TRBJ2-3; 9 nucleotides align to TRBD2. The CDR3 DNA follows: TGTGCCACCAGCGGGGGCGGGTTAGCGGGGGACCCCAAAACTAGCACAGATACGCAGTATTTT. Protein: CATSGGGLAGDPKTSTDTQYF.